One and the same sample provided the 17 T cell receptor beta chains below, sequenced in a study of glioma-infiltrating T cells after dendritic cell vaccination. The table came from immunoSEQ multiplex PCR; TCRdb's copy has only in-frame clones and leaves some out. The sample lists tens of thousands of clones, around 84% seen once, with roughly 14% in the top ten. This specimen was blood, taken before dendritic cell vaccination. The origin of the receptors is a human donor with glioblastoma.

V gene TRBV2 combines with J gene TRBJ2-5, with a tentative D call TRBD2 (6 bases). The germline gives CDR1 SNHLY, CDR2 FYNNEI. The CDR3 is 13 amino acids. Trimming shortened V by 8 bases and J by 1 base, and 11 bases separated the two germline ends. The chain's CDR3 is CASQLAFQETQYF. The CDR3 DNA reads TGTGCCAGCCAACTAGCCTTCCAAGAGACCCAGTACTTC. The variable domain in full, completed from reference TRBV2 and TRBJ2-5, reads EPEVTQTPSHQVTQMGQEVILRCVPISNHLYFYWYRQILGQKVEFLVSFYNNEISEKSEIFDDQFSVERPDGSNFTLKIRSTKLEDSAMYFCASQLAFQETQYFGPGTRLLVL.

The rearrangement links TRBV15 to TRBJ1-5; TRBD1 matches 8 bases. CDR3 size: 19 residues. CDR1 and CDR2 from the germline V gene are LNHNV and YYDKDF (reference sequence). With 1 base clipped from V and 2 bases from J, the junction kept 13 bases outside the gene matches. The CDR3 coding sequence is TGTGCCACCAGCAGAGGGGGCCAGGGGGCGACTTCTGGCAATCAGCCCCAGCATTTT. Amino acid sequence: CATSRGGQGATSGNQPQHF.

The chain uses TRBV2 and TRBJ1-2; 9 nucleotides line up with TRBD1. The V and J ends lost 0 bases and 7 bases, in that order; junction bases with no gene match: 6. The CDR3 covers 15 residues. Germline assignment: CDR1 SNHLY and CDR2 FYNNEI. Written as DNA, the CDR3 is TGTGCCAGCAGTGAAGCAAAAAGGACAGGGGTTGGCTACACCTTC. Translation: CASSEAKRTGVGYTF.

The chain carries TRBV6-1 and TRBJ2-7; 9 bases fit TRBD1. This CDR3 has 15 amino acids. CDR1 MNHNS and CDR2 SASEGT come from the germline V gene. V dropped 7 bases and J dropped 2; count of bases not matched to a gene: 9. The CDR3: CASIATTGGPYEQYF. The CDR3 region has the DNA TGTGCCAGCATCGCTACGACAGGGGGTCCCTACGAGCAGTACTTC.

The chain is built from TRBV5-6 and TRBJ2-3; a weak D match, TRBD2 (5 bases). CDR1 is SGHDT and CDR2 is YYEEEE in the germline V gene. The CDR3 covers 15 residues. V dropped 4 bases and J dropped 2 bases, with 14 bases sitting between them. The CDR3 region is CASSDLAEATDTQYF. The CDR3 DNA reads TGTGCCAGCAGCGACTTGGCGGAGGCCACAGATACGCAGTATTTT.

The CDR3 reads CASSDPQWVTYEQYF. The CDR3 nucleotides are TGCGCCAGCAGTGATCCACAGTGGGTGACCTACGAGCAGTACTTC. This chain joins TRBV10-2 and TRBJ2-7; D unresolved. Trimming took 3 bases from V and 2 from J, leaving 14 bases between them. The CDR3 is made up of 15 amino acids. The germline V gene has CDR1 WSHSY and CDR2 SAAADI.

The V and J genes are TRBV25-1 and TRBJ2-2; D might be TRBD2 (6 bases). V was clipped by 3 bases and J by 8 bases, with 16 bases between them. This CDR3 has 15 amino acids. From germline, CDR1 is MGHDK and CDR2 SYGVNS. The CDR3 nucleotides read TGTGCCAGCAGTGATGGTTCTAGCGAGTTGGGGGAGCTGTTTTTT. This sequence encodes CASSDGSSELGELFF.

V gene TRBV4-1 combines with J gene TRBJ2-6; D possibly corresponds to TRBD2 (5 bases). The CDR3 runs to 15 residues. Germline CDR1 is MGHRA and CDR2 is YSYEKL. V gave up 5 bases and J gave up 2 bases, with 10 bases separating them. The CDR3 DNA follows: TGCGCCAGCAGCTTCACTAGGGCTGGGGCCAACGTCCTGACTTTC. Encoded protein: CASSFTRAGANVLTF.

This rearrangement joins TRBV19 to TRBJ2-3, with 12 positions matching TRBD2. The junction had 3 bases not matched to a gene; V was cut back by 2 bases and J by 6 bases. The CDR3 consists of 15 residues. Germline CDR1 and CDR2: LNHDA and SQIVND (reference sequence). CDR3 region: CASSILAGGPDTQYF. In nucleotides, the CDR3 is TGTGCCAGTAGTATACTAGCGGGGGGGCCTGATACGCAGTATTTT.

The chain is built from TRBV4-3 and TRBJ2-1, with unresolved D. The V gene lost 3 bases and the J gene lost 5 bases, with 14 bases spanning the gap. Germline CDR1 reads LGHNA; CDR2 reads YSLEER. CDR3 size: 15 residues. CDR3 coding DNA: TGCGCCAGCAGCCACACTCGGGTATCCAACAATGAGCAGTTCTTC. This translates into CASSHTRVSNNEQFF.

This chain connects TRBV7-6 to TRBJ1-5, with a possible D match to TRBD1 (6 bases). The germline gives CDR1 SGHVS, CDR2 FNYEAQ. CDR3 length: 16 residues. V was trimmed by 1 base and J by 5 bases, leaving 15 bases between them. The CDR3 here is CASSLGPQGKDQPQHF. The CDR3 DNA is TGTGCCAGCAGCTTAGGACCACAGGGAAAAGATCAGCCCCAGCATTTT.

V is TRBV7-6 and J is TRBJ2-3, with 10 bases lining up with TRBD1. V lost 3 bases to trimming and J lost 5 bases; unmatched junction nucleotides: 2. Germline V gene sequence: CDR1 SGHVS, CDR2 FNYEAQ. This CDR3 has 14 residues. The CDR3: CASSLGQGKDTQYF. In DNA, the CDR3 is TGTGCCAGCAGCTTGGGACAGGGGAAAGATACGCAGTATTTT.

This clone was recorded only once. The chain has TRBV6-5 and TRBJ1-1; 7 nucleotides align to TRBD1. CDR1 is MNHEY, CDR2 SVGAGI, per germline. This CDR3 region has 15 residues. Trimming cost V 0 bases and J 4 bases; bases outside gene matches: 5. CDR3 sequence: CASSYSTTGTTEAFF. The CDR3 DNA follows: TGTGCCAGCAGTTACTCTACGACAGGGACCACTGAAGCTTTCTTT.

This chain uses TRBV4-1 with TRBJ1-1; 10 nucleotides match TRBD1. The J segment lost 4 bases and the V segment lost 1 base, leaving 12 bases of the junction unmatched. CDR3 size: 18 residues. Germline V lookup: CDR1 MGHRA, CDR2 YSYEKL. CDR3: CASSQAGLFGQGVTEAFF. CDR3 DNA: TGCGCCAGCAGCCAAGCCGGGTTGTTCGGACAGGGGGTCACTGAAGCTTTCTTT.

This sequence joins TRBV6-6 and TRBJ1-4, with D hard to call. Trimming stripped 2 bases from V and 3 bases from J, with 7 bases between. The CDR3 extends over 14 amino acids. Germline loops: CDR1 MNHNY, CDR2 SVGAGI (reference sequence). CDR3 bases: TGTGCCAGCAGTTACGTCAGTTCTAATGAAAAACTGTTTTTT. Encoded protein: CASSYVSSNEKLFF.

V and J are TRBV7-2 and TRBJ1-2; unclear D gene. V was trimmed by 5 bases and J by 4 bases, leaving 14 bases between them. This CDR3 contains 14 residues. Per germline, CDR1 SGHTA and CDR2 FQGNSA. CDR3: CASSAGQRSYGYTF. The CDR3 DNA reads TGTGCCAGCAGCGCTGGGCAGAGATCCTATGGCTACACCTTC.

This chain uses TRBV27 with TRBJ1-1, with 9 bases matching TRBD1. The CDR3 consists of 15 residues. V dropped 3 bases and J dropped 4; count of bases not matched to a gene: 6. The germline V gene has CDR1 MNHEY and CDR2 SMNVEV (reference sequence). The CDR3 DNA sequence: TGTGCCAGCAGTTTCTCGACAGGGGGGAGCACTGAAGCTTTCTTT. This translates into CASSFSTGGSTEAFF.